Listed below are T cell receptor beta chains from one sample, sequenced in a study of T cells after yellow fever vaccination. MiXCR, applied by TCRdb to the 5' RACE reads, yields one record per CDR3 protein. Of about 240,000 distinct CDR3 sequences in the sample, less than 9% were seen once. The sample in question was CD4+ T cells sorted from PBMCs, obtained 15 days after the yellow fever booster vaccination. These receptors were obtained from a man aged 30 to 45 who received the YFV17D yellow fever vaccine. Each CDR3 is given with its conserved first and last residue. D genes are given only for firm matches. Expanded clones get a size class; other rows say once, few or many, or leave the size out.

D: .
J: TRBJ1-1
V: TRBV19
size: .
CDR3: CASSIVRGDTEAFF
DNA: TGTGCCAGTAGTATCGTTCGGGGGGACACTGAAGCTTTCTTT

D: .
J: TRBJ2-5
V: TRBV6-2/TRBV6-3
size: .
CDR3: CASSSVGQTHYF
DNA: TGTGCCAGCAGTTCGGTAGGCCAGACCCACTACTTC

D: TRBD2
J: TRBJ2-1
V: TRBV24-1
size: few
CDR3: CATSDPSSPGLAGGWTYNEQFF
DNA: TGTGCCACCAGTGATCCCTCTTCACCGGGACTAGCGGGAGGGTGGACCTACAATGAGCAGTTCTTC

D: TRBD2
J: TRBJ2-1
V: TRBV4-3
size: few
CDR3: CASSRQTSGIYEQFF
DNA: TGCGCCAGCAGCCGACAGACTAGCGGGATCTATGAGCAGTTCTTC

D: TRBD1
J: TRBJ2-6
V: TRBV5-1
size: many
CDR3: CASSLQGAGANVLTF
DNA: TGCGCCAGCAGCCTGCAGGGGGCTGGGGCCAACGTCCTGACTTTC

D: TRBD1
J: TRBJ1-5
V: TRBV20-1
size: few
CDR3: CSARSTGVRNQPQHF
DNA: TGCAGTGCTAGGAGCACAGGGGTAAGAAATCAGCCCCAGCATTTT

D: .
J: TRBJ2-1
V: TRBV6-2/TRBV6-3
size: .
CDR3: CATSRAASSYNEQFF
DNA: TGTGCCACCTCGAGGGCGGCCAGCTCCTACAATGAGCAGTTCTTC

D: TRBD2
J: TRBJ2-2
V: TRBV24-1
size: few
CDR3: CATSPSGYLGELFF
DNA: TGTGCCACCAGTCCTAGCGGGTATCTCGGGGAGCTGTTTTTT

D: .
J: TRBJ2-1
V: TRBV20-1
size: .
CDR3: CSARAGYLRNEQFF
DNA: TGCAGTGCTAGAGCCGGCTATCTTCGAAATGAGCAGTTCTTC

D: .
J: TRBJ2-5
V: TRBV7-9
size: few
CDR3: CASSFPPPETQYF
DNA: TGTGCCAGCAGCTTCCCCCCCCCAGAGACCCAGTACTTC

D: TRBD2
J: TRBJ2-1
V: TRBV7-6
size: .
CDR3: CASSLRPTSGTINEQFF
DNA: TGTGCCAGCAGCTTACGCCCGACTAGCGGGACAATCAATGAGCAGTTCTTC

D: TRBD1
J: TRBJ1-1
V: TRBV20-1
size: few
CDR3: CSAKIGTGRTEAFF
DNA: TGCAGTGCTAAAATTGGGACAGGGCGCACTGAAGCTTTCTTT

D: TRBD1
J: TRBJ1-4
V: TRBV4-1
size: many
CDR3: CASSQNRGANEKLFF
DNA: TGCGCCAGCAGCCAGAACAGGGGAGCTAATGAAAAACTGTTTTTT

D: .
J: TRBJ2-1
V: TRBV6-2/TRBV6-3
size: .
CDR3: CASASDSVREQFF
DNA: TGTGCCAGCGCCTCCGACTCGGTCCGTGAGCAGTTCTTC

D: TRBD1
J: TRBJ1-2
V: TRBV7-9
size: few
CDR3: CASSYEGSGGGYGYTF
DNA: TGTGCCAGCAGCTATGAAGGCTCAGGGGGAGGCTATGGCTACACCTTC

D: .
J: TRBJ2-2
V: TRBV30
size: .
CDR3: CAWSSRVTGNTGELFF
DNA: TGTGCCTGGAGCTCGAGGGTTACAGGAAACACCGGGGAGCTGTTTTTT